This T cell receptor (beta chain) was identified in a study of CD4+ T cells in melanoma. The V end lost 2 bases, the J end lost 3 bases, and 2 bases lay between the germline ends. CDR3 length equals 12 residues. Germline V gene sequence: CDR1 ENHRY, CDR2 SYGVKD. Profiled with immunoSEQ multiplex PCR; TCRdb holds only in-frame clones, not every one. The table lists some 21,000 clones, roughly four fifths of them singletons. This receptor was taken from a human donor with melanoma. The specimen was cells from a culture (not recorded whether cultured in vitro). V is TRBV10-3 and J is TRBJ1-5; D is ambiguous. This CDR3 is CAISENNQPQHF. CDR3 sequence (DNA): TGTGCCATCAGTGAGAACAATCAGCCCCAGCATTTT.